This T cell receptor (beta chain) was sequenced in a study of blood T cell repertoires in COVID-19. Whole-study context: Specimens from acute and convalescent COVID-19 originated in the United States, Italy and Spain. The analysed material was cDNA or gDNA that came from T cells, B-cell-depleted T cells, or PBMCs.

Original methodology: Amplifying reference gene primers gave estimates of nucleated cell counts. Measured with immunoSEQ multiplex PCR; TCRdb has only the in-frame clones, and not every one. V and J calls plus clone size are reproduced from that table; the DNA served to infer D and trimming. The table has around 190,000 clones, approximately 84% seen once. This CDR3 has 13 residues. Per the germline V gene, CDR1 is KGHSH and CDR2 is LQKENI. The ends were cut back, 4 bases at V and 7 bases at J, with 11 bases in the middle. The receptor's source is a woman aged 80 or over with acute or convalescent COVID-19. The chain joins TRBV18 to TRBJ1-5, with a weak D call TRBD1 (5 bases). The sample taken for sequencing was peripheral blood. CDR3 DNA sequence: TGTGCCAGCTCACTGGGGGGAGGGCAGCCCCAGCATTTT. Amino acids: CASSLGGGQPQHF.